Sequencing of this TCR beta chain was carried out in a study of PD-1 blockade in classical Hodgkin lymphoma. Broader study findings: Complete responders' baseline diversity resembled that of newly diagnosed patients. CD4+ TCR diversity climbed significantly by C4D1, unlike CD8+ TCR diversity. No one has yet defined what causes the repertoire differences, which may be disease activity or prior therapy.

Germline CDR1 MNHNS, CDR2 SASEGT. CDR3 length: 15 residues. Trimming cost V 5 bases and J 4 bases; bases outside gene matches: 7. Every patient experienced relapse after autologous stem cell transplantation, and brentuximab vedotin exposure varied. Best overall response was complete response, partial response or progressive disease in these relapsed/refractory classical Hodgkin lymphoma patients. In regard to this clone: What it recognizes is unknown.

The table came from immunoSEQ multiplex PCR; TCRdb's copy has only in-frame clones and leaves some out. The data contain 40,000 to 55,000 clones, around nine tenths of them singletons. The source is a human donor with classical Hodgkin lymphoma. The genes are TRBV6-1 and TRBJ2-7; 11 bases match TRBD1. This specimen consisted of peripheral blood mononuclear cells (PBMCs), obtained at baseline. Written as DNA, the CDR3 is TGTGCCAGCAGTCTTCAGGACAGGGGGCAATACGAGCAGTACTTC. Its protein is CASSLQDRGQYEQYF.